What follows are 32 T cell receptor beta chains derived from one specimen sequenced in a study of regulatory T cells in long-lasting Graves disease. Building of the TCR beta libraries involved iRepertoire HTBI primers and Arm-PCR of CDR3 regions. TCRdb ran MiXCR on the multiplex PCR reads and lists one entry per CDR3 protein. The top ten clones hold roughly a tenth of a sample with a few hundred thousand distinct CDR3 sequences, roughly 14% of them seen once. Time point given: newly diagnosed GD, antithyroid drugs for less than 3 months. Isolated PBMC RNA provided the starting material for the TCR library. The same sample was also studied in work on T cells in Graves' hyperthyroidism and ophthalmopathy.

The sample was peripheral blood mononuclear cells (PBMCs), taken at new diagnosis, from a patient treated with antithyroid drugs. Receptors were obtained from a man aged 30-40 years with Graves disease.

The V and J genes are TRBV28 and TRBJ1-1; D uncertain. V was pared by 5 bases and J by 12 bases, with 13 bases between. Germline V lookup: CDR1 MDHEN, CDR2 SYDVKM. The CDR3 contains 11 residues. The chain's CDR3 is CASSPDTRTFF. In nucleotides, the CDR3 is TGTGCCAGCAGTCCCGACACCCGGACTTTCTTT.

This clonotype occurred many times. The chain uses TRBV25-1 and TRBJ2-3, with 15 bases aligning to TRBD2. Germline V CDR1 and CDR2: MGHDK, SYGVNS. CDR3 length: 19 residues. The ends lost 5 bases at V and 0 bases at J; junction bases unmatched: 9. This CDR3 reads CASSPPGLAGGRSTDTQYF. In DNA, the CDR3 is TGTGCCAGCAGTCCCCCGGGACTAGCGGGAGGTAGGAGCACAGATACGCAGTATTTT.

A note on this clonotype: A single base separates this from a much larger clone, so it may be a read error. The rearrangement links TRBV6-1 to TRBJ2-1; 9 bases are a match to TRBD2. The germline V gene has CDR1 MNHNS and CDR2 SASEGT. This CDR3 is 13 amino acids long. V lost 8 bases and J lost 10; bases outside the gene matches: 9. The CDR3 sequence is CASRASGIDEQFF. The CDR3 region has the DNA TGTGCCAGCCGGGCTAGCGGGATCGACGAGCAGTTCTTC.

This clonotype has ten or more counts. The chain recombines TRBV20-1 with TRBJ2-5; tentatively, D is TRBD1 (6 bases). CDR1 is DFQATT and CDR2 is SNEGSKA in the germline V gene (reference sequence). Deletions cut 3 bases from V and 5 bases from J, with 13 bases between. This CDR3 spans 13 amino acids. DNA of the CDR3: TGCAGTGCTAGTCCAGGGGAACATGAGACCCAGTACTTC. Protein sequence: CSASPGEHETQYF.

The chain employs TRBV7-2 and TRBJ2-1; 11 bases map to TRBD2. CDR1 is SGHTA, CDR2 FQGNSA, per germline. V shed 1 base, J shed 1 base, and the junction held 6 bases outside the gene matches. The CDR3 extends over 18 amino acids. CDR3 nucleotide sequence: TGTGCCAGCAGCTTAGGTAGCGGGAGGGAGGCGTCCTACAATGAGCAGTTCTTC. This encodes CASSLGSGREASYNEQFF.

This clonotype was counted many times. This chain connects TRBV12-3 or TRBV12-4 to TRBJ2-3, with D possibly being TRBD1 or TRBD2 (5 bases each). The V gene lost 6 bases and the J gene lost 3 bases, with 19 bases spanning the gap. CDR3 length: 16 residues. CDR3 protein: CASSPLEEGETDTQYF. The CDR3 bases are TGTGCCAGCAGCCCTCTCGAGGAAGGGGAGACAGATACGCAGTATTTT.

This clonotype was picked up many times. The chain links TRBV5-1 to TRBJ2-4, with TRBD2 as a possible D gene (6 bases). Germline V lookup: CDR1 SGHRS, CDR2 YFSETQ. V shed 2 bases and J shed 4 bases, with 25 bases lying between them. This CDR3 region has 19 residues. CDR3 amino acids: CASSLFGTDEAGLKNIQYF. For the CDR3, the DNA is TGCGCCAGCAGCTTATTCGGGACGGATGAAGCGGGTTTAAAAAACATTCAGTACTTC.

V gene TRBV10-2 combines with J gene TRBJ1-2; D ambiguous. Trimming stripped 3 bases from V and 1 base from J, with 3 bases between. Germline CDR1 WSHSY, CDR2 SAAADI. This CDR3 contains 12 residues. CDR3 residues: CASSEHNYGYTF. As DNA, the CDR3 is TGCGCCAGCAGTGAACATAACTATGGCTACACCTTC.

The rearrangement uses TRBV27 and TRBJ2-1; the match to TRBD2 covers 8 bases. Trimming removed 6 bases from V and 2 bases from J; junction bases left unmatched: 3. Germline assignment: CDR1 MNHEY and CDR2 SMNVEV (reference sequence). This CDR3 region has 14 residues. As DNA, the CDR3 is TGTGCCAGCAGGGAAGCGGGAGCCTACAATGAGCAGTTCTTC. It codes for CASREAGAYNEQFF.

This clonotype came up a few times. This chain joins TRBV9 and TRBJ2-1; tentatively, D is TRBD2 (5 bases). The CDR3 is made up of 15 amino acids. With 0 bases removed from V and 7 bases from J, the gap between germline ends came to 14 bases. In germline, CDR1 is SGDLS, CDR2 YYNGEE. CDR3 coding DNA: TGTGCCAGCAGCGTAGACGGGAACATCGGGAATGAGCAGTTCTTC. Translating gives CASSVDGNIGNEQFF.

At least ten counts were recorded for this clonotype. The chain links TRBV6-5 to TRBJ2-6; D gene unclear. This CDR3 has 18 amino acids. The germline V gene encodes CDR1 MNHEY and CDR2 SVGAGI. The germline V and J ends were trimmed by 0 bases and 1 base, with 13 bases remaining between them. The CDR3, as DNA: TGTGCCAGCAGTTACTCGATAGGTCTTTCTTCTGGGGCCAACGTCCTGACTTTC. Translated: CASSYSIGLSSGANVLTF.

This clonotype was counted at least ten times. The chain joins TRBV6-6 to TRBJ1-5; D uncertain. Trimming shortened V by 0 bases and J by 5 bases, and 11 bases separated the two germline ends. There are 15 residues in the CDR3. Germline values: CDR1 MNHNY, CDR2 SVGAGI (reference sequence). The CDR3 loop is CASSYSAASYQPQHF. In nucleotides, the CDR3 is TGTGCCAGCAGTTACTCGGCCGCCTCTTATCAGCCCCAGCATTTT.

This clonotype was seen many times. This CDR3 reads CSARIVQVSSYNEQFF. Here the CDR3 DNA reads TGCAGTGCTAGAATAGTGCAGGTGAGCTCCTACAATGAGCAGTTCTTC. This chain uses TRBV20-1 with TRBJ2-1; no clear D. V was trimmed by 2 bases and J by 0 bases, leaving 14 bases between them. Germline V gene sequence: CDR1 DFQATT, CDR2 SNEGSKA (reference sequence). The CDR3 loop spans 16 amino acids.

This rearrangement joins TRBV6-5 to TRBJ1-3; D possibly corresponds to TRBD1 (5 bases). Trimming cost V 2 bases and J 0 bases, with 11 bases left between them. This CDR3 is 16 amino acids long. The germline V gene has CDR1 MNHEY and CDR2 SVGAGI. The CDR3 spells CASSYQPGRSGNTIYF. CDR3 bases: TGTGCCAGCAGTTACCAACCAGGGCGCTCTGGAAACACCATATATTTT.

In this sample, this clonotype turned up many times. This chain connects TRBV5-5 to TRBJ1-4; D remains unclear. The CDR3 contains 13 residues. Trimming pared 3 bases from V and 6 bases from J, leaving 9 bases between. The germline V gene encodes CDR1 SGHKS and CDR2 YYEKEE (reference sequence). CDR3 sequence reads: CASSSREDEKLFF. In DNA, the CDR3 is TGTGCCAGCAGCTCACGGGAGGATGAAAAACTGTTTTTT.

This clonotype showed up just a few times. CDR3 bases: TGTGCCAGCAGTCGTACAGGGGACGGAAACACCATATATTTT. It specifies CASSRTGDGNTIYF. V usage is TRBV7-9 and J usage is TRBJ1-3, with 7 bases that match TRBD1. Trimming took 6 bases from V and 4 from J; bases not matched to a gene: 6. Germline V lookup: CDR1 SEHNR, CDR2 FQNEAQ (reference sequence). This CDR3 has 14 residues.

This chain connects TRBV30 to TRBJ1-2; D gene unclear. Germline CDR1 and CDR2: GTSNPN and SVGIG (reference sequence). The germline V and J ends were trimmed by 3 bases and 5 bases, with 7 bases remaining between them. The CDR3 is 11 residues long. DNA for the CDR3: TGTGCCTGGAGCGGGGAGTATGGCTACACCTTC. Amino acids: CAWSGEYGYTF.

Turning to this clonotype: A single base separates this from a much larger clone, so it may be a read error. This chain uses TRBV20-1 with TRBJ2-7; a weak D match, TRBD2 (7 bases). The CDR3 is made up of 14 amino acids. V gave up 3 bases and J gave up 7 bases, with 19 bases separating them. CDR1 and CDR2 (germline): DFQATT, SNEGSKA (reference sequence). This chain's CDR3 is CSASWGGAGYEQYF. In nucleotides, the CDR3 is TGCAGTGCTAGCTGGGGGGGGGCCGGTTATGAGCAGTACTTC.

This clonotype was detected ten times or more. The chain has TRBV29-1 and TRBJ1-4, with a weak D call TRBD1 (5 bases). The CDR3 totals 13 residues. V lost 5 bases to trimming and J lost 4 bases, with 11 bases between them. The germline V gene has CDR1 SQVTM and CDR2 ANQGSEA. In DNA form, the CDR3 reads TGCAGCGTTTCCGGGACGGATAATGAAAAACTGTTTTTT. Encoded protein: CSVSGTDNEKLFF.

This clonotype was seen ten or more times. V is TRBV10-3 and J is TRBJ2-3, with D perhaps matching TRBD2 (5 bases). The CDR3 is made up of 15 amino acids. The V gene's germline CDR1 is ENHRY and CDR2 SYGVKD. V gave up 3 bases and J gave up 0 bases, with 10 bases separating them. CDR3 DNA sequence: TGTGCCATCAGTGATAGCGCAATAAGCACAGATACGCAGTATTTT. It is translated as CAISDSAISTDTQYF.

In its sample, this clonotype was seen a few times. CDR3 bases: TGTGCCAGTAGTTCTCTGGGGGCTTATCAGCCCCAGCATTTT. Residues: CASSSLGAYQPQHF. The chain couples TRBV19 to TRBJ1-5, with TRBD1 as a possible D gene (6 bases). V lost 5 bases to trimming and J lost 5 bases, with 13 bases between them. The CDR3 is 14 amino acids. The V gene's germline CDR1 is LNHDA and CDR2 SQIVND (reference sequence).

Ten or more counts support this clonotype. This chain links TRBV24-1 with TRBJ2-7, with TRBD2 matching 8 bases. The ends lost 4 bases at V and 0 bases at J; junction bases unmatched: 1. This CDR3 has 14 residues. Germline values: CDR1 KGHDR, CDR2 SFDVKD. CDR3 nucleotides: TGTGCCACCAGTGAGAGCGGGAGCTCCTACGAGCAGTACTTC. It yields the protein CATSESGSSYEQYF.

V usage is TRBV24-1 and J usage is TRBJ2-1; the D is unclear. The CDR3 is made up of 15 amino acids. Trimming removed 3 bases from V and 2 bases from J, with 10 bases in between. Germline V gives CDR1 KGHDR, CDR2 SFDVKD. This CDR3 reads CATSDIRRAYNEQFF. The DNA of the CDR3 is TGTGCCACCAGTGATATTAGGAGAGCCTACAATGAGCAGTTCTTC.

This clonotype has ten or more counts. The genes are TRBV30 and TRBJ2-1; no clear D gene. This CDR3 has 16 residues. V was clipped by 3 bases and J by 0 bases, with 15 bases between them. Per the germline V gene, CDR1 is GTSNPN and CDR2 is SVGIG (reference sequence). Here the CDR3 reads CAWSLGSTRSYNEQFF. CDR3 in DNA: TGTGCCTGGAGCCTGGGTAGCACTCGCTCCTACAATGAGCAGTTCTTC.

The V and J genes are TRBV6-1 and TRBJ1-5; 7 bases match TRBD1. This CDR3 comprises 14 residues. From germline, CDR1 is MNHNS and CDR2 SASEGT. The junction had 5 bases not matched to a gene; V was cut back by 1 base and J by 8 bases. The CDR3 sequence: CASSEGTGREPQHF. The CDR3 DNA reads as TGTGCCAGCAGTGAAGGGACAGGTAGGGAGCCCCAGCATTTT.

The chain uses TRBV27 and TRBJ1-3; D not resolved. The V and J ends lost 4 bases and 5 bases respectively, with 9 bases between them. The CDR3 length is 13 residues. The germline gives CDR1 MNHEY, CDR2 SMNVEV (reference sequence). CDR3 residues: CASSYGPRNTIYF. The CDR3 coding sequence is TGTGCCAGCAGTTATGGCCCTAGAAACACCATATATTTT.

This clonotype was detected many times. The chain joins TRBV2 to TRBJ1-1; D remains unclear. Germline CDR1 SNHLY, CDR2 FYNNEI. The CDR3 runs to 12 residues. Trimming left V 6 bases short and J 5 bases short, with 10 bases between. The CDR3 reads CASRPGRTEAFF. For the CDR3, the DNA is TGTGCCAGCAGACCCGGCCGGACTGAAGCTTTCTTT.

This clonotype appeared many times. The V and J genes are TRBV11-2 and TRBJ1-1, with D perhaps matching TRBD1 (6 bases). The V end was cut by 1 base, the J end by 3 bases, with 9 bases between. CDR1 is SGHAT, CDR2 FQNNGV, per germline. This CDR3 region has 14 residues. CDR3 region: CASSLGPGDTEAFF. The CDR3 DNA reads as TGTGCCAGCAGCTTAGGCCCAGGGGACACTGAAGCTTTCTTT. The full variable domain, its missing parts supplied by reference TRBV11-2 and TRBJ1-1, is EAGVAQSPRYKIIEKRQSVAFWCNPISGHATLYWYQQILGQGPKLLIQFQNNGVVDDSQLPKDRFSAERLKGVDSTLKIQPAKLEDSAVYLCASSLGPGDTEAFFGQGTRLTVV.

The chain links TRBV19 to TRBJ2-1; 7 bases map to TRBD2. CDR1 is LNHDA, CDR2 SQIVND, per germline (reference sequence). This CDR3 region has 14 residues. J was trimmed by 7 bases and V by 3 bases; bases with no gene match: 6. The CDR3 DNA reads as TGTGCCAGTAGTATCTTGGGCGGGAGTAATGAGCAGTTCTTC. It codes for CASSILGGSNEQFF.

This clonotype was seen repeatedly, ten times or more. The chain carries TRBV20-1 and TRBJ2-7, with D possibly matching TRBD2 (6 bases). CDR1 is DFQATT, CDR2 SNEGSKA, per germline (reference sequence). The CDR3 length is 14 residues. The ends were cut back, 8 bases at V and 6 bases at J, with 23 bases in the middle. CDR3 sequence: CSTSSSWRAGEQYF. Written as DNA, the CDR3 is TGCAGTACCTCTAGTAGCTGGAGGGCGGGCGAGCAGTACTTC.

This clonotype was detected ten times or more. V gene TRBV5-1 combines with J gene TRBJ2-3; 7 nucleotides agree with TRBD2. Germline V gene lookup returns CDR1 SGHRS and CDR2 YFSETQ. The CDR3 extends over 14 amino acids. The V gene end was trimmed by 4 bases and the J gene end by 2 bases; junction bases not matched to a gene: 4. The CDR3 region is CASSRGTTTDTQYF. The CDR3 DNA reads as TGCGCCAGCAGCCGCGGGACTACCACAGATACGCAGTATTTT. Drawing the rest from reference TRBV5-1 and TRBJ2-3, the complete variable domain is KAGVTQTPRYLIKTRGQQVTLSCSPISGHRSVSWYQQTPGQGLQFLFEYFSETQRNKGNFPGRFSGRQFSNSRSEMNVSTLELGDSALYLCASSRGTTTDTQYFGPGTRLTVL.

This clonotype was observed many times. This chain links TRBV20-1 with TRBJ2-5, with D maybe TRBD2 (6 bases). The CDR3 totals 14 residues. The V end was cut by 6 bases, the J end by 2 bases, with 16 bases between. Germline CDR1 DFQATT, CDR2 SNEGSKA (reference sequence). CDR3 residues: CSAPRGGGQETQYF. The CDR3 region has the DNA TGCAGTGCCCCCCGGGGAGGAGGGCAAGAGACCCAGTACTTC.